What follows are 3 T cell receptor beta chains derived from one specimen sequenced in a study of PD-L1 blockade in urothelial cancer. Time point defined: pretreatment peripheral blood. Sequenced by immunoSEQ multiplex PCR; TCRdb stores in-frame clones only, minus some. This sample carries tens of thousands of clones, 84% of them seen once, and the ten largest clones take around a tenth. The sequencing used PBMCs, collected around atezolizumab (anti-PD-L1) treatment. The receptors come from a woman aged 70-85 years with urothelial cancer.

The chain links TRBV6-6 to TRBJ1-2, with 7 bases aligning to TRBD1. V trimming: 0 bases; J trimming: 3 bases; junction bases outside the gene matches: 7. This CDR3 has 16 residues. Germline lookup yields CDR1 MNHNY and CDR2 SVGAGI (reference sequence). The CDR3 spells CASSYSATGTDYGYTF. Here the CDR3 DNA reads TGTGCCAGCAGTTACTCAGCGACCGGGACAGACTATGGCTACACCTTC.

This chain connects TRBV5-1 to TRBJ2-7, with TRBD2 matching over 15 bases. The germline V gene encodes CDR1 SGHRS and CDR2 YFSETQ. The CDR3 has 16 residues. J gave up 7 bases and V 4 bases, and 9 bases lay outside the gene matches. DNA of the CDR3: TGCGCCAGCAGCCCCGGACTAGCGGGAGGGCAGGGGGAGCAGTACTTC. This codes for CASSPGLAGGQGEQYF.

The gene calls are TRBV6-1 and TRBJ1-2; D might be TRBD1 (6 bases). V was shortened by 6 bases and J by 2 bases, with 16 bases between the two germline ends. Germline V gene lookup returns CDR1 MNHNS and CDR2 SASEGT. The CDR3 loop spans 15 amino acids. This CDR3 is CASSVRGGMNYGYTF. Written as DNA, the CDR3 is TGTGCCAGCAGCGTAAGGGGGGGAATGAACTATGGCTACACCTTC.